Listed below are T cell receptor beta chains from one sample, sequenced in a study of blood T cell repertoires in COVID-19. Libraries were prepared by immunoSEQ multiplex PCR; TCRdb keeps only in-frame clonotypes and omits some of them. The sample contains approximately 210,000 clones, approximately 80% of which appear only once. Sequenced sample: peripheral blood. The source of these receptors is a human donor in a cohort sampled during active COVID-19. The CDR3 runs from the conserved cysteine through the conserved F or W. The D gene is left open where the match is weak. Rows give clone size only sometimes, using once, few, many, or a class for an expanded clone.

d_call: -; v_call: TRBV1; j_call: TRBJ1-4; clone_size: -; cdr3_nt: TGCACCAGCAGCCGGACAGGACGCGAAAAACTGTTTTTT; cdr3_aa: CTSSRTGREKLFF
d_call: -; v_call: TRBV27; j_call: TRBJ1-5; clone_size: -; cdr3_nt: TGTGCCAGCAGAGGTTGGGGGGACCCTCAGCCCCAGCATTTT; cdr3_aa: CASRGWGDPQPQHF
d_call: -; v_call: TRBV9; j_call: TRBJ2-1; clone_size: -; cdr3_nt: TGTGCCAGCAGCGTAGATGTGCGGGTATACAATGAGCAGTTCTTC; cdr3_aa: CASSVDVRVYNEQFF
d_call: TRBD1; v_call: TRBV6-5; j_call: TRBJ1-2; clone_size: -; cdr3_nt: TGTGCCAGCAGCCCAGGGGGGAGCTATGGCTACACCTTC; cdr3_aa: CASSPGGSYGYTF
d_call: TRBD1; v_call: TRBV5-1; j_call: TRBJ2-3; clone_size: -; cdr3_nt: TGCGCCAGCAGCTGGACAGGGGCCCACACAGATACGCAGTATTTT; cdr3_aa: CASSWTGAHTDTQYF
d_call: -; v_call: TRBV10-2; j_call: TRBJ2-4; clone_size: once; cdr3_nt: TGCGCCAGCCTGGACAGTTTTAACATTCAGTACTTC; cdr3_aa: CASLDSFNIQYF
d_call: -; v_call: TRBV28; j_call: TRBJ2-1; clone_size: -; cdr3_nt: TGTGCCAGCAGTTTAGCAGGGGCCTTTTACAATGAGCAGTTCTTC; cdr3_aa: CASSLAGAFYNEQFF
d_call: TRBD1; v_call: TRBV10-3; j_call: TRBJ1-2; clone_size: -; cdr3_nt: TGTGCCATCAGTGAGTCGGGGACAGGGGTAGTAGGCGGCTACACCTTC; cdr3_aa: CAISESGTGVVGGYTF
d_call: TRBD2; v_call: TRBV7-9; j_call: TRBJ2-1; clone_size: -; cdr3_nt: TGTGCCAGCAGCTTAGCGGGGACTATTGTCCATGAGCAGTTCTTC; cdr3_aa: CASSLAGTIVHEQFF
d_call: TRBD2; v_call: TRBV7-9; j_call: TRBJ2-2; clone_size: once; cdr3_nt: TGTGCCAGCAGCTCCCCGCGGGAGGAAGGCACCGGGGAGCTGTTTTTT; cdr3_aa: CASSSPREEGTGELFF
d_call: -; v_call: TRBV5-1; j_call: TRBJ1-1; clone_size: few; cdr3_nt: TGCGCCAGCAGCTTTACAGCGAACACTGAAGCTTTCTTT; cdr3_aa: CASSFTANTEAFF
d_call: -; v_call: TRBV7-8; j_call: TRBJ1-1; clone_size: -; cdr3_nt: TGTGCCAGCTCGACTTTAGTCCTGAACACTGAAGCTTTCTTT; cdr3_aa: CASSTLVLNTEAFF
d_call: -; v_call: TRBV7-8; j_call: TRBJ1-1; clone_size: -; cdr3_nt: TGTGCCAGCAGCTTAGTTGGCGGCGGGAACACTGAAGCTTTCTTT; cdr3_aa: CASSLVGGGNTEAFF
d_call: TRBD2; v_call: TRBV10-2; j_call: TRBJ2-1; clone_size: -; cdr3_nt: TGCGCCAGCAGCAGAGGGACTAGCGGGGGGAGGTCCTACAATGAGCAGTTCTTC; cdr3_aa: CASSRGTSGGRSYNEQFF
d_call: TRBD1; v_call: TRBV6-5; j_call: TRBJ1-4; clone_size: -; cdr3_nt: TGTGCCAGCAGAACAGGGGGCAAGGAAAAACTGGTTTTT; cdr3_aa: CASRTGGKEKLVF
d_call: -; v_call: TRBV5-1; j_call: TRBJ2-6; clone_size: -; cdr3_nt: TGCGCCAGCAGCTTGTCCGGGTCTGGGGCCAACGTCCTGACTTTC; cdr3_aa: CASSLSGSGANVLTF
d_call: -; v_call: TRBV30; j_call: TRBJ2-2; clone_size: -; cdr3_nt: TGTGCCGGGGGCCGGCGTACCGGGGAGCTGTTTTTT; cdr3_aa: CAGGRRTGELFF
d_call: -; v_call: TRBV2; j_call: TRBJ2-7; clone_size: -; cdr3_nt: TGTGCCAGCAGTTTCCATCTGGACTTGGCGGGTAACTCCTACGAGCAGTACTTC; cdr3_aa: CASSFHLDLAGNSYEQYF
d_call: -; v_call: TRBV5-4; j_call: TRBJ1-1; clone_size: -; cdr3_nt: TGTGCCAGTAGCTTCCGGGGAACGAACACTGAAGCTTTCTTT; cdr3_aa: CASSFRGTNTEAFF
d_call: -; v_call: TRBV6-5; j_call: TRBJ1-6; clone_size: -; cdr3_nt: TGTGCCAGCAGTTACTCCGAGAGGGCCTATTCACCCCTCCACTTT; cdr3_aa: CASSYSERAYSPLHF
d_call: TRBD2; v_call: TRBV19; j_call: TRBJ2-1; clone_size: -; cdr3_nt: TGTGCCAGTATCAATGGAGCGGGGGGGAACTACAATGAGCAGTTCTTC; cdr3_aa: CASINGAGGNYNEQFF
d_call: -; v_call: TRBV14; j_call: TRBJ1-1; clone_size: few; cdr3_nt: TGTGCCAGCAGCCCCACCGGGACCGGGGGCACTGAAGCTTTCTTT; cdr3_aa: CASSPTGTGGTEAFF
d_call: -; v_call: TRBV18; j_call: TRBJ1-3; clone_size: few; cdr3_nt: TGTGCCAGCTCACTGGACCACCAGGGCACCATATATTTT; cdr3_aa: CASSLDHQGTIYF
d_call: TRBD1; v_call: TRBV5-1; j_call: TRBJ1-1; clone_size: once; cdr3_nt: TGCGCCAGCAGCCCCTCCCAGGGGGTAGGGACTGAAGCTTTCTTT; cdr3_aa: CASSPSQGVGTEAFF
d_call: -; v_call: TRBV5-1; j_call: TRBJ1-1; clone_size: -; cdr3_nt: TGCGCCAGCAGCGAGGGGAACACTGAAGCTTTCTTT; cdr3_aa: CASSEGNTEAFF
d_call: -; v_call: TRBV19; j_call: TRBJ2-7; clone_size: -; cdr3_nt: TGTGCCAGTAGTACTAGAGTCAGCTACGAGCAGTACTTC; cdr3_aa: CASSTRVSYEQYF
d_call: TRBD1; v_call: TRBV6-5; j_call: TRBJ2-7; clone_size: once; cdr3_nt: TGTGCCAGCAGTTACGGGGACAGGGGCTACGAGCAGTACTTC; cdr3_aa: CASSYGDRGYEQYF
d_call: -; v_call: TRBV30; j_call: TRBJ2-2; clone_size: once; cdr3_nt: TGTGCCTGGAGTCCTTTTGCCGCGGGACTCACCGGGGAGCTGTTTTTT; cdr3_aa: CAWSPFAAGLTGELFF
d_call: -; v_call: TRBV25-1; j_call: TRBJ1-5; clone_size: -; cdr3_nt: TGTGCCAGCCGAGAGTCGGGGAGGAATCAGCCCCAGCATTTT; cdr3_aa: CASRESGRNQPQHF
d_call: TRBD1; v_call: TRBV28; j_call: TRBJ1-4; clone_size: -; cdr3_nt: TGTGCCAGCAGTTTACCTGGGACAGGGTTCGGGGCTAATGAAAAACTGTTTTTT; cdr3_aa: CASSLPGTGFGANEKLFF
d_call: TRBD1; v_call: TRBV6-5; j_call: TRBJ2-5; clone_size: once; cdr3_nt: TGTGCCAGCAGTATTACAGGGGTCGCGGAGACCCAGTACTTC; cdr3_aa: CASSITGVAETQYF
d_call: -; v_call: TRBV11-1; j_call: TRBJ2-1; clone_size: -; cdr3_nt: TGTGCCAGCAGCTTAGCGCTTTTAGGGAGCTCCTACAATGAGCAGTTCTTC; cdr3_aa: CASSLALLGSSYNEQFF
d_call: -; v_call: TRBV12-5; j_call: TRBJ1-2; clone_size: -; cdr3_nt: TGTGCTAGGACCACAAGGGGCGTAAATGGCTACACCTTC; cdr3_aa: CARTTRGVNGYTF
d_call: -; v_call: TRBV7-8; j_call: TRBJ2-5; clone_size: -; cdr3_nt: TGTGCCAGCAGCCGGAGCTCGGAGACCCAGTACTTC; cdr3_aa: CASSRSSETQYF
d_call: -; v_call: TRBV14; j_call: TRBJ1-3; clone_size: -; cdr3_nt: TGTGCCAGCAGCCAAGTACCAGGGTCAGGAAACACCATATATTTT; cdr3_aa: CASSQVPGSGNTIYF
d_call: TRBD2; v_call: TRBV5-1; j_call: TRBJ2-5; clone_size: -; cdr3_nt: TGCGCCAGCAGCTGGACCCCGGGACTAGCGGGGCTAGGAGGAGAGACCCAGTACTTC; cdr3_aa: CASSWTPGLAGLGGETQYF
d_call: -; v_call: TRBV6-5; j_call: TRBJ2-1; clone_size: -; cdr3_nt: TGTGCCACCCAGAGGGAGCTCGGTGAGCAGTTCTTC; cdr3_aa: CATQRELGEQFF
d_call: -; v_call: TRBV19; j_call: TRBJ2-7; clone_size: -; cdr3_nt: TGTGCCAGTAGTAGCCCAGGGGGGTGGGAGTTCCCCTACTACGAGCAGTACTTC; cdr3_aa: CASSSPGGWEFPYYEQYF
d_call: -; v_call: TRBV9; j_call: TRBJ2-7; clone_size: -; cdr3_nt: TGTGCCAGCAGCGTAGATAGCGGAGGGGAGCAGTACTTC; cdr3_aa: CASSVDSGGEQYF
d_call: -; v_call: TRBV2; j_call: TRBJ1-4; clone_size: -; cdr3_nt: TGTGCCAGCAGCCGACAGTTTGCAACTAATGAAAAACTGTTTTTT; cdr3_aa: CASSRQFATNEKLFF
d_call: TRBD1; v_call: TRBV30; j_call: TRBJ2-5; clone_size: once; cdr3_nt: TGTGCCTGGAGAAACCTCGGGACAGCAAAAGAGACCCAGTACTTC; cdr3_aa: CAWRNLGTAKETQYF
d_call: -; v_call: TRBV7-9; j_call: TRBJ1-2; clone_size: -; cdr3_nt: TGTGCCAGCAGCGCCGACAGGTACTATGGCTACACCTTC; cdr3_aa: CASSADRYYGYTF
d_call: -; v_call: TRBV27; j_call: TRBJ1-5; clone_size: -; cdr3_nt: TGTGCCAGCAGTTCCGGGGGGGCAGGGCCCTTTGGGCCCCAGCATTTT; cdr3_aa: CASSSGGAGPFGPQHF
d_call: TRBD1; v_call: TRBV19; j_call: TRBJ1-5; clone_size: -; cdr3_nt: TGTGCCAGTAGTACCCTAATGGTGGGGACAGTCCGGGGAGAGCCCCAGCATTTT; cdr3_aa: CASSTLMVGTVRGEPQHF
d_call: TRBD1; v_call: TRBV5-1; j_call: TRBJ2-3; clone_size: once; cdr3_nt: TGCGCCAGCAGCTGGACCGGGACAGGGGGGTCGGATACGCAGTATTTT; cdr3_aa: CASSWTGTGGSDTQYF
d_call: TRBD1; v_call: TRBV28; j_call: TRBJ1-1; clone_size: -; cdr3_nt: TGTGCCAGCAGTCTTCATACCCCGGGACAGAATATTGAAGCTTTCTTT; cdr3_aa: CASSLHTPGQNIEAFF
d_call: TRBD2; v_call: TRBV2; j_call: TRBJ2-3; clone_size: -; cdr3_nt: TGTGCCAGCAGCCCCGGGACTAGCGGGAGGAGCACAGATACGCAGTATTTT; cdr3_aa: CASSPGTSGRSTDTQYF
d_call: TRBD1; v_call: TRBV2; j_call: TRBJ2-5; clone_size: -; cdr3_nt: TGTGCCAGCAGTAACCAGGACAGGGGGAGGAAGACCCAGTACTTC; cdr3_aa: CASSNQDRGRKTQYF
d_call: -; v_call: TRBV2; j_call: TRBJ1-3; clone_size: -; cdr3_nt: TGTGCCAGCAGGCAGGGAAACACCATATATTTT; cdr3_aa: CASRQGNTIYF
d_call: -; v_call: TRBV3-1/TRBV3-2; j_call: TRBJ1-2; clone_size: -; cdr3_nt: TGTGCCAGCAGCCACGGGACTACCAAGGACTATGGCTACACCTTC; cdr3_aa: CASSHGTTKDYGYTF
d_call: TRBD1; v_call: TRBV15; j_call: TRBJ1-2; clone_size: -; cdr3_nt: TGTGCCACCAGCAGAGATCGGACAGGCGTAGGCTACACCTTC; cdr3_aa: CATSRDRTGVGYTF